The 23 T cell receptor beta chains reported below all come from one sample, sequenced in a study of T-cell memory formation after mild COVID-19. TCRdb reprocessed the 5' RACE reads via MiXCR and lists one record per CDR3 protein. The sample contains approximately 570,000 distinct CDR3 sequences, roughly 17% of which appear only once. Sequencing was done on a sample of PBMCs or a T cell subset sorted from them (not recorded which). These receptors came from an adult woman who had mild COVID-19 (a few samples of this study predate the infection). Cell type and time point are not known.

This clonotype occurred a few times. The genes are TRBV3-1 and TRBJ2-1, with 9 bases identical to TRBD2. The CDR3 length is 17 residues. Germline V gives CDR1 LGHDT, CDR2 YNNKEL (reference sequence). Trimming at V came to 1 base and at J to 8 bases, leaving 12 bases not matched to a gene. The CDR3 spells CASSQALLAGMGDEQFF. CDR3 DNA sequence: TGTGCCAGCAGCCAAGCGTTGCTAGCGGGAATGGGCGATGAGCAGTTCTTC.

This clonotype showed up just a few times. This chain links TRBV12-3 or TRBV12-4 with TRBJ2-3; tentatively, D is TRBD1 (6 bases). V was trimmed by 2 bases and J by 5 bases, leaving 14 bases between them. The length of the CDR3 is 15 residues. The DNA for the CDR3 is TGTGCCAGCAGTTTACGGGCGAGCAGGGGAGATACGCAGTATTTT. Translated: CASSLRASRGDTQYF.

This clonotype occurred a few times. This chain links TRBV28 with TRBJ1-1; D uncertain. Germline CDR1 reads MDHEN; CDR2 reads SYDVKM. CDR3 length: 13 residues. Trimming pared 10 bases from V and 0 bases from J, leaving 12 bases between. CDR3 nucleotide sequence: TGTGCCACCAACATAGACATGAACACTGAAGCTTTCTTT. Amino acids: CATNIDMNTEAFF. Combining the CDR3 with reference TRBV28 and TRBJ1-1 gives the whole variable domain DVKVTQSSRYLVKRTGEKVFLECVQDMDHENMFWYRQDPGLGLRLIYFSYDVKMKEKGDIPEGYSVSREKKERFSLILESASTNQTSMYLCATNIDMNTEAFFGQGTRLTVV.

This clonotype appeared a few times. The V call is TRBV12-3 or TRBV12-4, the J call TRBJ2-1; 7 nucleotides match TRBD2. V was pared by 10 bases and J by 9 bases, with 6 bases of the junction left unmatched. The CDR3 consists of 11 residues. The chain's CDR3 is CATTGGSEQFF. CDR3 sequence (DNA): TGTGCCACCACCGGGGGGAGTGAGCAGTTCTTC.

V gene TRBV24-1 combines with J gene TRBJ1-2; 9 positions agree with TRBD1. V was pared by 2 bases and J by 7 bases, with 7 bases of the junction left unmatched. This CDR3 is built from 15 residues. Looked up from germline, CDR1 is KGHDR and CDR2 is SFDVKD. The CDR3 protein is CATSDSHRGQFGYTF. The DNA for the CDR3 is TGTGCCACCAGTGATTCCCACAGGGGGCAGTTTGGCTACACCTTC.

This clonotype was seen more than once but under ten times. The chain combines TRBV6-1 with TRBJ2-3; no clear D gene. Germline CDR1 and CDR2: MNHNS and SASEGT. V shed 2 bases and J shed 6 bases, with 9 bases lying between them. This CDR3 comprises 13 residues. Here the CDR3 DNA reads TGTGCCAGCAGTGAAATTCGAGGTGATACGCAGTATTTT. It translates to CASSEIRGDTQYF.

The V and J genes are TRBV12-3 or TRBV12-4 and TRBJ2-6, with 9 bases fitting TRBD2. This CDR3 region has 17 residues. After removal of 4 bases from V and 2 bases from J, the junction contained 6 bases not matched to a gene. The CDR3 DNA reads TGTGCCAGCAGTTCAGCGGGGGGTATCGCTGGGGCCAACGTCCTGACTTTC. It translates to CASSSAGGIAGANVLTF.

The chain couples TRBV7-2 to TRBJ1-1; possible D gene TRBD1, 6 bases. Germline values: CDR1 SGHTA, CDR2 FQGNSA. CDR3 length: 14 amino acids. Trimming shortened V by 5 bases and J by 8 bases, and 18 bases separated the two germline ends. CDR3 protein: CASSGQTGYLEAFF. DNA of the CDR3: TGTGCCAGCAGCGGGCAAACAGGGTATTTGGAAGCTTTCTTT.

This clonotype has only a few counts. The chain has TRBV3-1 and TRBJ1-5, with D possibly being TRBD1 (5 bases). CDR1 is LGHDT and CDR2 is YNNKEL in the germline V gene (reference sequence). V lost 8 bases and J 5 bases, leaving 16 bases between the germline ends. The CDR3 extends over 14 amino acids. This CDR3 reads CASGTGTEDQPQHF. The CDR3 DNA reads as TGTGCCAGCGGAACCGGGACGGAAGATCAGCCCCAGCATTTT. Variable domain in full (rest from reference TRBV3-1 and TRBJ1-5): DTAVSQTPKYLVTQMGNDKSIKCEQNLGHDTMYWYKQDSKKFLKIMFSYNNKELIINETVPNRFSPKSPDKAHLNLHINSLELGDSAVYFCASGTGTEDQPQHFGDGTRLSIL.

The CDR3 protein is CASSLGGGTHRPQHF. The CDR3 coding sequence is TGTGCCAGCAGCTTGGGGGGGGGGACCCACCGGCCCCAGCATTTT. V is TRBV5-6 and J is TRBJ1-5; weak D call: TRBD1 (5 bases). CDR1 is SGHDT and CDR2 is YYEEEE in the germline V gene. This CDR3 has 15 amino acids. Trimming pared 0 bases from V and 9 bases from J, leaving 16 bases between.

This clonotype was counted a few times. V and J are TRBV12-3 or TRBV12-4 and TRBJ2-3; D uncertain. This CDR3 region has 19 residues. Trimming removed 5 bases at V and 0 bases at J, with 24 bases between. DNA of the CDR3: TGTGCCAGCAGTCCCCATGAGGCGGCTGCATCCCCTAGCACAGATACGCAGTATTTT. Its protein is CASSPHEAAASPSTDTQYF.

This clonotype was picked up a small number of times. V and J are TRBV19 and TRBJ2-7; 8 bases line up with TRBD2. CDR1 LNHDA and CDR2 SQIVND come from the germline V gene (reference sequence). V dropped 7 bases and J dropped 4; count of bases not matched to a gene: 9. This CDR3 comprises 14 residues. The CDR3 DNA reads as TGTGCCAGTACCCAGCCGGGGGGGCAGTACGAGCAGTACTTC. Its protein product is CASTQPGGQYEQYF.

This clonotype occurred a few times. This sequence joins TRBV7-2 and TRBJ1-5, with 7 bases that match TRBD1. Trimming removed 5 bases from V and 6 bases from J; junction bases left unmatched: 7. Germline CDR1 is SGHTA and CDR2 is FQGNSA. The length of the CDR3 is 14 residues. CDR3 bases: TGTGCCAGCAGCCGACAGGGTGCAACTCAGCCCCAGCATTTT. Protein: CASSRQGATQPQHF.

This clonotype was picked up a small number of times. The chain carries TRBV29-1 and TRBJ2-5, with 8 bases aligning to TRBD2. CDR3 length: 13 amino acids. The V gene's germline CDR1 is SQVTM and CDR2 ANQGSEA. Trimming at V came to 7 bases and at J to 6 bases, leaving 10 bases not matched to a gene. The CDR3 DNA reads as TGCAGCGCCGTTCCCAGCGGGGGAAAGACCCAGTACTTC. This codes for CSAVPSGGKTQYF.

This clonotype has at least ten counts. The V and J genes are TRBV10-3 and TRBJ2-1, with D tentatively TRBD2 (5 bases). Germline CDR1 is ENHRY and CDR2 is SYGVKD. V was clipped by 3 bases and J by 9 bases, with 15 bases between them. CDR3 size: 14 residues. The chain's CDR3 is CAISDRGLWAEQFF. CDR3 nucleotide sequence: TGTGCCATCAGTGACCGGGGTTTGTGGGCTGAGCAGTTCTTC.

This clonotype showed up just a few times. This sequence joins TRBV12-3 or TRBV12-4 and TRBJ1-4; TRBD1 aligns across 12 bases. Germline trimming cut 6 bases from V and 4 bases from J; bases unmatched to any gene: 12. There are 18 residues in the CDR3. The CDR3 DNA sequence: TGTGCCAGCAGCCCCCGCCCGGGACAGGGGGCCCATAATGAAAAACTGTTTTTT. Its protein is CASSPRPGQGAHNEKLFF.

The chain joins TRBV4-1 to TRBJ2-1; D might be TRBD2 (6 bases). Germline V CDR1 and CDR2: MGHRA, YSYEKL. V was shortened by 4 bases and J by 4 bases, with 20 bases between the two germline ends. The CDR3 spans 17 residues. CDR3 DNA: TGCGCCAGCAGCCCCGGGGTTACAAGCGGACTATACAATGAGCAGTTCTTC. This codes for CASSPGVTSGLYNEQFF.

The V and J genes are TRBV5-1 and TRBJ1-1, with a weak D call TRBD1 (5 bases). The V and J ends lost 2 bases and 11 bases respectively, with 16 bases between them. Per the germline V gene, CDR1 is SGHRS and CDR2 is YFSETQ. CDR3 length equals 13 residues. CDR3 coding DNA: TGCGCCAGCAGCTTCCGGGACGAAAGCGAGGCTTTCTTT. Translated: CASSFRDESEAFF.

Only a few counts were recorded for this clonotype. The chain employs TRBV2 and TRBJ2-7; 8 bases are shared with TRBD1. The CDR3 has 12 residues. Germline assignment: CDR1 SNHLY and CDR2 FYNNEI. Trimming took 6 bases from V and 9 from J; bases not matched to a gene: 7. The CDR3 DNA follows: TGTGCCAGCAGGGCGACAGGGGTTCGGCAGTACTTC. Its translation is CASRATGVRQYF. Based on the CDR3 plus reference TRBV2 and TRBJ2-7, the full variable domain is EPEVTQTPSHQVTQMGQEVILRCVPISNHLYFYWYRQILGQKVEFLVSFYNNEISEKSEIFDDQFSVERPDGSNFTLKIRSTKLEDSAMYFCASRATGVRQYFGPGTRLTVT.

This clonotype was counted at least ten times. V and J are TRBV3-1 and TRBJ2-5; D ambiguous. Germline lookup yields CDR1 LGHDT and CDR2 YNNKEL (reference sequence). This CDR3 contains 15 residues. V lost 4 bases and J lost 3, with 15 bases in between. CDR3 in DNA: TGTGCCAGCAGCCGAAGGAATGGGGTCGAAGAGACCCAGTACTTC. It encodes CASSRRNGVEETQYF.

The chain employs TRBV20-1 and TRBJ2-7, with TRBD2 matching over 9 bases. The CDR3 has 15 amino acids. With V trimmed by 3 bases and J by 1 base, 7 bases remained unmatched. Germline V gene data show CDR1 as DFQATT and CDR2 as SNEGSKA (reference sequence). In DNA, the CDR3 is TGCAGTGCTAGTCAACTAGCGGGCACTTCCTACGAGCAGTACTTC. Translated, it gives CSASQLAGTSYEQYF.

The CDR3 bases are TGCAGCGTCGGGCCCATCCCAAGGACAGATGGCTACACCTTC. It is translated as CSVGPIPRTDGYTF. V and J are TRBV29-1 and TRBJ1-2, with D perhaps TRBD1 (6 bases). This CDR3 comprises 14 residues. Trimming removed 6 bases from V and 6 bases from J, with 20 bases in between. From germline, CDR1 is SQVTM and CDR2 ANQGSEA. Together with reference TRBV29-1 and TRBJ1-2, the CDR3 gives the full variable domain: SAVISQKPSRDICQRGTSLTIQCQVDSQVTMMFWYRQQPGQSLTLIATANQGSEATYESGFVIDKFPISRPNLTFSTLTVSNMSPEDSSIYLCSVGPIPRTDGYTFGSGTRLTVV.

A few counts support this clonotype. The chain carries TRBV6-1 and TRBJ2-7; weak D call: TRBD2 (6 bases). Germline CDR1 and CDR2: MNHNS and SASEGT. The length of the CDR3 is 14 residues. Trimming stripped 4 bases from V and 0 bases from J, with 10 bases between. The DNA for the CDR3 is TGTGCCAGCAGTGGACAGACTAGCTCCTACGAGCAGTACTTC. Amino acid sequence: CASSGQTSSYEQYF.